Shown below are 17 T cell receptor beta chains from a single sample sequenced in a study of cytomegalovirus exposure and HLA in healthy donors. PCR employed 60 Vbeta and 13 Jbeta primers. The data were produced by immunoSEQ multiplex PCR, yet TCRdb's version contains in-frame clones alone and is incomplete. The sample yields more than 150,000 clones, 81% seen once. Sequenced input: PBMCs. These receptor sequences come from a man over 45 in good health and CMV-seronegative.

V usage is TRBV18 and J usage is TRBJ1-6; possibly TRBD1 for D (5 bases). Trimming shortened V by 6 bases and J by 5 bases, and 11 bases separated the two germline ends. Germline assignment: CDR1 KGHSH and CDR2 LQKENI. CDR3 length: 14 residues. Here the CDR3 DNA reads TGTGCCAGCTCCCAGACAGTGAATAATTCACCCCTCCACTTT. It codes for CASSQTVNNSPLHF. The full variable domain, rest sourced from reference TRBV18 and TRBJ1-6, is NAGVMQNPRHLVRRRGQEARLRCSPMKGHSHVYWYRQLPEEGLKFMVYLQKENIIDESGMPKERFSAEFPKEGPSILRIQQVVRGDSAAYFCASSQTVNNSPLHFGNGTRLTVT.

The V and J genes are TRBV4-2 and TRBJ2-5, with TRBD2 matching over 9 bases. CDR1 LGHNA and CDR2 YNFKEQ come from the germline V gene. The V segment lost 1 base and the J segment 3 bases; nucleotides outside the gene matches: 9. The CDR3 contains 17 residues. The DNA for the CDR3 is TGTGCCAGCAGCCAAGTTTCGGCGGGGGGGCCGAAAGAGACCCAGTACTTC. Its protein is CASSQVSAGGPKETQYF.

This clone was detected a few times. The rearrangement uses TRBV6-5 and TRBJ2-5; no clear D. CDR1 MNHEY and CDR2 SVGAGI come from the germline V gene. The germline V and J ends were trimmed by 8 bases and 2 bases, with 12 bases remaining between them. The CDR3 runs to 13 residues. The CDR3 loop reads CASLAGSQETQYF. The CDR3 DNA follows: TGTGCCAGCCTTGCCGGGTCTCAAGAGACCCAGTACTTC.

This sequence joins TRBV5-6 and TRBJ1-1; the D gene is possibly TRBD1 (6 bases). The CDR3 consists of 13 residues. V shed 3 bases and J shed 6 bases, with 12 bases lying between them. The germline gives CDR1 SGHDT, CDR2 YYEEEE. The DNA for the CDR3 is TGTGCCAGCAGCTGGGGGCCTGGGTCTGAAGCTTTCTTT. Protein sequence: CASSWGPGSEAFF.

This chain uses TRBV4-1 with TRBJ2-7, with D perhaps matching TRBD1 (5 bases). Per germline, CDR1 MGHRA and CDR2 YSYEKL. CDR3 length: 15 residues. Trimming cost V 4 bases and J 1 base, with 14 bases left between them. CDR3 nucleotide sequence: TGCGCCAGCAGCCTTAACAGGCAGGGATCCTACGAGCAGTACTTC. It translates to CASSLNRQGSYEQYF.

The V call is TRBV7-2, the J call TRBJ1-1; D is perhaps TRBD1 (6 bases). Germline V lookup: CDR1 SGHTA, CDR2 FQGNSA. The CDR3 covers 16 residues. V was shortened by 3 bases and J by 1 base, with 15 bases between the two germline ends. The DNA of the CDR3 is TGTGCCAGCAGCTTGGGCTTGGGGGGGCGGAACACTGAAGCTTTCTTT. The encoded protein is CASSLGLGGRNTEAFF.

This clone was seen a few times. V is TRBV25-1 and J is TRBJ1-1; possibly TRBD1 for D (5 bases). Germline lookup yields CDR1 MGHDK and CDR2 SYGVNS. Trimming removed 4 bases at V and 11 bases at J, with 11 bases between. This CDR3 is built from 11 residues. CDR3 bases: TGTGCCAGCAGTGGGCGTCGGGGGGCTTTCTTT. This gives the protein CASSGRRGAFF.

This clone was picked up a small number of times. The chain employs TRBV2 and TRBJ2-2; 15 bases are shared with TRBD2. The CDR3 consists of 16 residues. Germline V gene sequence: CDR1 SNHLY, CDR2 FYNNEI. With 7 bases clipped from V and 8 bases from J, the junction kept 8 bases outside the gene matches. The CDR3 DNA follows: TGTGCCAGCACCCGTGGGACTAGCGGGGGGCCGGGGGAGCTGTTTTTT. Protein: CASTRGTSGGPGELFF.

In this sample, this clone turned up once. In nucleotides, the CDR3 is TGTGCCAGCAGCTTAGAGAGGGTAGATACGCAGTATTTT. It encodes CASSLERVDTQYF. This rearrangement joins TRBV7-2 to TRBJ2-3; a possible D gene is TRBD2 (5 bases). Trimming stripped 1 base from V and 5 bases from J, with 7 bases between. The CDR3 length is 13 residues. The V gene's germline CDR1 is SGHTA and CDR2 FQGNSA.

The CDR3 nucleotides read TGTGCCAGCAGCTTGGGTGGACAGGGTCCAGACACCATATATTTT. Translating it yields CASSLGGQGPDTIYF. This sequence joins TRBV11-3 and TRBJ1-3; 8 positions agree with TRBD1. From germline, CDR1 is SGHNT and CDR2 YENEEA. The CDR3 is made up of 15 amino acids. J was trimmed by 8 bases and V by 3 bases; bases with no gene match: 9.

The chain links TRBV19 to TRBJ1-2; D may be TRBD1 (6 bases). V dropped 5 bases and J dropped 5 bases, with 21 bases sitting between them. The CDR3 runs to 16 residues. Per germline, CDR1 LNHDA and CDR2 SQIVND (reference sequence). The CDR3 sequence is CASSLQGAPKLYGYTF. CDR3 in DNA: TGTGCCAGTAGTTTACAGGGAGCACCCAAACTTTATGGCTACACCTTC.

The V gene is TRBV9, the J gene TRBJ2-5; no clear D. Germline CDR1 is SGDLS and CDR2 is YYNGEE. V was pared by 3 bases and J by 3 bases, with 3 bases between. This CDR3 has 11 amino acids. The CDR3 DNA follows: TGTGCCAGCAGCGCCGAAGAGACCCAGTACTTC. This translates into CASSAEETQYF. The full variable domain, in which reference TRBV9 and TRBJ2-5 provide the parts outside the CDR3, is DSGVTQTPKHLITATGQRVTLRCSPRSGDLSVYWYQQSLDQGLQFLIQYYNGEERAKGNILERFSAQQFPDLHSELNLSSLELGDSALYFCASSAEETQYFGPGTRLLVL.

This chain's CDR3 is CASSSIYEQYF. In nucleotides, the CDR3 is TGTGCCAGCAGCTCCATCTACGAGCAGTACTTC. The chain joins TRBV11-2 to TRBJ2-7; the D is unclear. Germline CDR1 SGHAT, CDR2 FQNNGV. V was cut by 4 bases and J by 3 bases, with 4 bases left in between. The CDR3 consists of 11 residues.

This clone is a singleton in its sample. V gene TRBV11-2 combines with J gene TRBJ2-7; 10 positions match TRBD1. This CDR3 is built from 15 residues. Germline V CDR1 and CDR2: SGHAT, FQNNGV. The V and J ends lost 5 bases and 6 bases, in that order; junction bases with no gene match: 10. The CDR3 reads CASSPVGQGEGEQYF. The CDR3 DNA reads as TGTGCCAGCAGCCCCGTAGGACAGGGGGAGGGCGAGCAGTACTTC.

The chain employs TRBV7-2 and TRBJ2-7; D gene uncertain. The CDR3 totals 11 residues. Trimming took off 3 bases at V and 6 bases at J, with 6 bases between the two ends. The V gene's germline CDR1 is SGHTA and CDR2 FQGNSA. CDR3: CASSLRGEQYF. Here the CDR3 DNA reads TGTGCCAGCAGCTTGAGAGGCGAGCAGTACTTC.

The chain carries TRBV9 and TRBJ2-5; 8 nucleotides agree with TRBD2. V lost 0 bases, J lost 5 bases, and 6 bases stayed unmatched. The V gene's germline CDR1 is SGDLS and CDR2 YYNGEE. CDR3 size: 15 residues. Here the CDR3 reads CASSVAGGKVETQYF. The CDR3 bases are TGTGCCAGCAGCGTAGCGGGGGGGAAGGTTGAGACCCAGTACTTC.

On this clone itself: Other DNA sequences within the sample encode an identical CDR3. The chain recombines TRBV6-5 with TRBJ2-3; 9 nucleotides match TRBD2. CDR1 is MNHEY, CDR2 SVGAGI, per germline. V trimming: 0 bases; J trimming: 1 base; junction bases outside the gene matches: 2. The length of the CDR3 is 16 residues. The CDR3 DNA is TGTGCCAGCAGTTACTCTGCGGGGGGGGGCACAGATACGCAGTATTTT. Protein sequence: CASSYSAGGGTDTQYF.